This TCR beta chain was retrieved from a study of shared clonotypes between healthy human individuals. The CDR3 has 15 residues. Trimming removed 0 bases at V and 1 base at J, with 9 bases between. Germline CDR1 is MGHRA and CDR2 is YSYEKL. Generated by immunoSEQ multiplex PCR, the TCRdb table keeps only in-frame clones and is missing some. The top ten clones hold around 1.8% of a sample with hundreds of thousands of clones, around four fifths of them seen once. This TCR derives from a woman in her twenties or thirties in good health. Sequencing was done on a sample of memory CD4+ T cells sorted from blood. Subset: CD45RA-negative fraction. This chain connects TRBV4-1 to TRBJ1-1, with a possible D match to TRBD1 (5 bases). In DNA, the CDR3 is TGCGCCAGCAGCCAAGATCCAGGGACGAACACTGAAGCTTTCTTT. Encoded protein: CASSQDPGTNTEAFF.